Below, 5 T cell receptor beta chains from the same sample are listed, as sequenced in a study of blood T cell repertoires in COVID-19. The repertoire was sequenced with immunoSEQ multiplex PCR; TCRdb's copy has only in-frame clones and lacks some. The profile covers 160,000 or so clones, with 81% appearing a single time and about 6% taken by the ten largest. Sequencing was carried out using PBMCs or T cells enriched from blood (not recorded which). These receptors all stem from a woman aged 40-49 years with acute COVID-19.

The rearrangement uses TRBV29-1 and TRBJ1-2, with 8 nucleotides matching TRBD1. This CDR3 contains 11 residues. Germline assignment: CDR1 SQVTM and CDR2 ANQGSEA. In DNA form, the CDR3 reads TGCAGAACTGCAGGGGGCGGTGGCTACACCTTC. As protein: CRTAGGGGYTF.

This clone was picked up one time. V gene TRBV7-8 combines with J gene TRBJ2-4; maybe TRBD2 (5 bases). The V end lost 5 bases, the J end lost 3 bases, and 17 bases lay between the germline ends. The CDR3 has 16 amino acids. Germline values: CDR1 SGHVS, CDR2 FQNEAQ. The CDR3 region is CASSPGGTIGKNIQYF. The CDR3 region has the DNA TGTGCCAGCAGCCCCGGAGGCACAATCGGCAAAAACATTCAGTACTTC.

CDR3 amino acids: CASSEAEFGQGFEQYV. The CDR3, as DNA: TGTGCCAGCAGTGAAGCGGAGTTCGGACAGGGCTTCGAGCAGTACGTC. The V and J genes are TRBV6-1 and TRBJ2-7; 8 bases agree with TRBD1. The CDR3 has 16 residues. The ends lost 0 bases at V and 6 bases at J; junction bases unmatched: 10. Germline lookup yields CDR1 MNHNS and CDR2 SASEGT.

The chain carries TRBV18 and TRBJ2-7; D perhaps matches TRBD2 (6 bases). The CDR3 spans 15 residues. The V gene's germline CDR1 is KGHSH and CDR2 LQKENI. Deletions cut 6 bases from V and 7 bases from J, with 22 bases between. CDR3 nucleotide sequence: TGTGCCAGCTCCCTAACGGCGGGGATCCAAGGAGAGCAGTACTTC. Encoded protein: CASSLTAGIQGEQYF.

This clone has a handful of counts. This chain uses TRBV7-2 with TRBJ1-6; D is unclear. Germline loops: CDR1 SGHTA, CDR2 FQGNSA. V dropped 5 bases and J dropped 6 bases, with 11 bases sitting between them. CDR3 length equals 14 residues. CDR3 nucleotides: TGTGCCAGCAGCCCACCCTACAGTAATTCACCCCTCCACTTT. Translation gives CASSPPYSNSPLHF.